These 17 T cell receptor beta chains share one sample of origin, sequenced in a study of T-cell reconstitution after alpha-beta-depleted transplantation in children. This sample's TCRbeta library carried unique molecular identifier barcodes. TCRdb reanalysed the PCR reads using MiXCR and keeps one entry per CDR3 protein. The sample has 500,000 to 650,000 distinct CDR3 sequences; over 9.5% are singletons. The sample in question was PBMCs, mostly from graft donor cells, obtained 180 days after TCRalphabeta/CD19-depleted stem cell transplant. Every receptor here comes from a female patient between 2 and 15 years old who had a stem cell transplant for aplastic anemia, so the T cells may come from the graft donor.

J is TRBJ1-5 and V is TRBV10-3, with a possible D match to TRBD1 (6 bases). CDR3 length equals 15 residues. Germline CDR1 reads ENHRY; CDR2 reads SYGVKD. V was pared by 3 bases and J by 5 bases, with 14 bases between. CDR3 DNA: TGTGCCATCAGTGATGTAGGGGACACGGATCAGCCCCAGCATTTT. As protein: CAISDVGDTDQPQHF.

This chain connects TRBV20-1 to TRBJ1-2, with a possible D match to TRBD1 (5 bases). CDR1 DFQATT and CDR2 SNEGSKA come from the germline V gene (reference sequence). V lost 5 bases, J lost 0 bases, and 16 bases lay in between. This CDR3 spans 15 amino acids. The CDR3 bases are TGCAGTGCTGGACGACCGACAGTTCCTAACTATGGCTACACCTTC. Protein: CSAGRPTVPNYGYTF.

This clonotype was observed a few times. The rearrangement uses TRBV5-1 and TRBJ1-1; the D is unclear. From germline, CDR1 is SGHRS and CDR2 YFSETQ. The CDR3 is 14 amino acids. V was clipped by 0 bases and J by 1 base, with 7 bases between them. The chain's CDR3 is CASSLEGKNTEAFF. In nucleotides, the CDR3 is TGCGCCAGCAGCTTGGAAGGTAAGAACACTGAAGCTTTCTTT.

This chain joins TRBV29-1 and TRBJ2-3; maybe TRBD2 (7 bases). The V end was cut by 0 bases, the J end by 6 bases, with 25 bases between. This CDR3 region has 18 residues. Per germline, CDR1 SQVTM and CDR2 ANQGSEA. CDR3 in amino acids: CSVEDWGGSAGDRDTQYF. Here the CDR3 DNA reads TGCAGCGTTGAAGATTGGGGGGGGTCGGCGGGAGACAGGGATACGCAGTATTTT.

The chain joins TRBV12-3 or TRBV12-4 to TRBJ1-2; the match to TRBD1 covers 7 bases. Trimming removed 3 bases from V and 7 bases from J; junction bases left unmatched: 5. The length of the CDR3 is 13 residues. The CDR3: CASSLGQFSGYTF. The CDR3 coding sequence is TGTGCCAGCAGTTTGGGACAGTTCTCTGGCTACACCTTC.

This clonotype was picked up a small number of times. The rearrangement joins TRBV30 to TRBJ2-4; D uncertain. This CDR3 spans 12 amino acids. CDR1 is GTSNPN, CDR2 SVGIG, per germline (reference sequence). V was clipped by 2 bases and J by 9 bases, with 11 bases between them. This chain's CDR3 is CAWSPLSVIQYF. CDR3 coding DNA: TGTGCCTGGAGTCCGTTATCGGTCATTCAGTACTTC.

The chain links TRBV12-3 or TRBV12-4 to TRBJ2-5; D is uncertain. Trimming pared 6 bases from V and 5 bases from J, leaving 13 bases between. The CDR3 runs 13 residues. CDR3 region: CASSPTPLETQYF. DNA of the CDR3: TGTGCCAGCAGCCCAACACCACTGGAGACCCAGTACTTC.

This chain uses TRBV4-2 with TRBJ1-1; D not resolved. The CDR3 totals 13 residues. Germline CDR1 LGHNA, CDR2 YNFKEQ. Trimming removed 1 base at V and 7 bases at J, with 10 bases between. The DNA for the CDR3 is TGTGCCAGCAGCCAAGGAGGCTGGGTTGAAGCTTTCTTT. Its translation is CASSQGGWVEAFF.

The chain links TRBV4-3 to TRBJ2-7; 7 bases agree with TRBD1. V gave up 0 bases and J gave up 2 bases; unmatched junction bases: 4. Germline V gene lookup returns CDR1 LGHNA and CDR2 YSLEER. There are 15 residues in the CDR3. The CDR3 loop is CASSQDPGTAYEQYF. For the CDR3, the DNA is TGCGCCAGCAGCCAAGATCCAGGGACAGCCTACGAGCAGTACTTC.

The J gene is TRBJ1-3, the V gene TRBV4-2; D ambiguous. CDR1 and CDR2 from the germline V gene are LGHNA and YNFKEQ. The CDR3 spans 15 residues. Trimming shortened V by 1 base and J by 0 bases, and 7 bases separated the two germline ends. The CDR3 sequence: CASSQGPISGNTIYF. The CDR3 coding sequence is TGTGCCAGCAGCCAAGGACCGATCTCTGGAAACACCATATATTTT.

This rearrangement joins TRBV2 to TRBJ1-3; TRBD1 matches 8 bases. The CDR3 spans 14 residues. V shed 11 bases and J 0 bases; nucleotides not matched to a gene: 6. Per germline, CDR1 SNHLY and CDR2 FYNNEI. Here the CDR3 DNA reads TGTGCCGGGGCTGGGACAGGCTCTGGAAACACCATATATTTT. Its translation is CAGAGTGSGNTIYF.

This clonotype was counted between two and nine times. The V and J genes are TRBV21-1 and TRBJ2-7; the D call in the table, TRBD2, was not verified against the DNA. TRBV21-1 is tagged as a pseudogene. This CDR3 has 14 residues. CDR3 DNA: TGTGCCAGCAGAATAGAGGTGCGGGCCTACGAGCAGTACGTC. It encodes CASRIEVRAYEQYV.

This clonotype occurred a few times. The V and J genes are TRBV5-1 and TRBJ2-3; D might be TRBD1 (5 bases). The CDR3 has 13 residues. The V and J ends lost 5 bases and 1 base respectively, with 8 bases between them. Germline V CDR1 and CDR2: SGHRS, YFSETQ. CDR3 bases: TGCGCCAGCAGGCCGACAGGCACAGATACGCAGTATTTT. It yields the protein CASRPTGTDTQYF.

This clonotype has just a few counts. The CDR3 DNA sequence: TGTGCCAGCACCCGAGGCGGGGGGTCCAGCTCCTACGAGCAGTACTTC. Its translation is CASTRGGGSSSYEQYF. The chain carries TRBV7-8 and TRBJ2-7, with 8 bases fitting TRBD2. The CDR3 totals 16 residues. Germline lookup yields CDR1 SGHVS and CDR2 FQNEAQ. V trimming: 7 bases; J trimming: 0 bases; junction bases outside the gene matches: 11.

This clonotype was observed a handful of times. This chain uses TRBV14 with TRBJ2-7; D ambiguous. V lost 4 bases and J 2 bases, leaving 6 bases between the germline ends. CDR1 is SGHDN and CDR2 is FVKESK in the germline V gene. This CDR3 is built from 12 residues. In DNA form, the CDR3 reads TGTGCCAGCAGCCCTCATCCCTACGAGCAGTACTTC. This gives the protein CASSPHPYEQYF.

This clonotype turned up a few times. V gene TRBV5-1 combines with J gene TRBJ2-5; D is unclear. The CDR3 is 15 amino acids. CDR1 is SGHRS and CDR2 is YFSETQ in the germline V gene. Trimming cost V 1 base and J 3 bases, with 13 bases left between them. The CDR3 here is CASSLPIRPEETQYF. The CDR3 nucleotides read TGCGCCAGCAGCTTGCCTATCCGGCCAGAAGAGACCCAGTACTTC.

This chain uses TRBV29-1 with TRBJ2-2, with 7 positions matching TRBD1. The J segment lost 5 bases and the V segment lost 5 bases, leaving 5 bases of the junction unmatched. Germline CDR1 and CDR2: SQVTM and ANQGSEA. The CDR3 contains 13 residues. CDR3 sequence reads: CSVKGGKTGELFF. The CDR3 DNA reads TGCAGCGTTAAAGGGGGCAAAACCGGGGAGCTGTTTTTT.